The 31 T cell receptor beta chains below were found in one sample sequenced in a study of T cell responses to AZD1222 COVID-19 vaccine. TCRdb's copy holds only in-frame clones and misses some; the assay was immunoSEQ multiplex PCR. Seen here are over 100,000 clones, 85% to 90% observed once, and the top ten hold approximately 3.1%. The sequencing used peripheral blood, collected on day 0 of AZD1222 vaccination. Receptors were obtained from an adult in good health.

The chain has TRBV7-2 and TRBJ2-3; TRBD1 is a possible D gene (6 bases). V was clipped by 2 bases and J by 0 bases, with 9 bases between them. Germline V gene data show CDR1 as SGHTA and CDR2 as FQGNSA. The CDR3 is 15 residues long. The CDR3: CASSLWGRSTDTQYF. The CDR3, as DNA: TGTGCCAGCAGCTTATGGGGGCGAAGCACAGATACGCAGTATTTT.

CDR3 amino acids: CASSWGTGTEQYF. The CDR3 DNA follows: TGTGCCAGCAGCTGGGGGACAGGGACCGAGCAGTACTTC. V and J are TRBV7-8 and TRBJ2-7, with 9 bases identical to TRBD1. Germline V gene data show CDR1 as SGHVS and CDR2 as FQNEAQ. V lost 4 bases to trimming and J lost 6 bases; unmatched junction nucleotides: 4. The CDR3 has 13 amino acids. Drawing the rest from reference TRBV7-8 and TRBJ2-7, the complete variable domain is GAGVSQSPRYKVAKRGQDVALRCDPISGHVSLFWYQQALGQGPEFLTYFQNEAQLDKSGLPSDRFFAERPEGSVSTLKIQRTQQEDSAVYLCASSWGTGTEQYFGPGTRLTVT.

V is TRBV7-5 and J is TRBJ1-3. TRBV7-5 is assigned pseudogene status. The CDR3 is 15 residues long. This chain's CDR3 is CVRSNRPFAGNTIYF. CDR3 in DNA: TGTGTCAGAAGCAACCGTCCCTTCGCGGGAAACACCATATATTTT.

The chain is built from TRBV5-1 and TRBJ1-6, with 7 nucleotides matching TRBD1. The V gene end was trimmed by 2 bases and the J gene end by 0 bases; junction bases not matched to a gene: 8. The length of the CDR3 is 18 residues. The germline V gene encodes CDR1 SGHRS and CDR2 YFSETQ. DNA of the CDR3: TGCGCCAGCAGCTTTCTTACAGGGGAGGGCTCCTATAATTCACCCCTCCACTTT. This sequence encodes CASSFLTGEGSYNSPLHF.

This rearrangement joins TRBV27 to TRBJ2-7, with 11 bases matching TRBD1. V shed 3 bases and J 5 bases; nucleotides not matched to a gene: 6. Germline CDR1 is MNHEY and CDR2 is SMNVEV (reference sequence). The length of the CDR3 is 15 residues. The CDR3 region is CASSFTGQGAHEQYF. For the CDR3, the DNA is TGTGCCAGCAGTTTTACCGGACAGGGGGCCCACGAGCAGTACTTC.

The chain couples TRBV7-9 to TRBJ1-2; the D is unclear. The CDR3 runs to 12 residues. Germline values: CDR1 SEHNR, CDR2 FQNEAQ (reference sequence). The V end lost 0 bases, the J end lost 6 bases, and 5 bases lay between the germline ends. CDR3: CASSLAGHGYTF. CDR3 coding DNA: TGTGCCAGCAGCTTAGCTGGGCATGGCTACACCTTC.

The gene calls are TRBV6-5 and TRBJ2-7; D unclear. CDR1 and CDR2 from the germline V gene are MNHEY and SVGAGI. This CDR3 contains 15 residues. The germline V and J ends were trimmed by 0 bases and 5 bases, with 14 bases remaining between them. The CDR3 is CASSYSWGTANEQYF. The CDR3 bases are TGTGCCAGCAGTTACTCGTGGGGTACCGCCAACGAGCAGTACTTC.

The rearrangement links TRBV2 to TRBJ1-2, with D tentatively TRBD1 (5 bases). Germline CDR1 SNHLY, CDR2 FYNNEI. The CDR3 extends over 12 amino acids. Trimming removed 7 bases from V and 8 bases from J, with 14 bases in between. CDR3 sequence (DNA): TGTGCCAGCAAGGGCAGGGAGGACGGCTACACCTTC. It translates to CASKGREDGYTF.

This rearrangement joins TRBV5-6 to TRBJ2-2; 10 positions agree with TRBD1. From germline, CDR1 is SGHDT and CDR2 YYEEEE. This CDR3 has 15 residues. V lost 6 bases and J lost 5; bases outside the gene matches: 7. This CDR3 reads CASTSGQGFTGELFF. The CDR3 region has the DNA TGTGCCAGCACCTCGGGACAGGGGTTTACCGGGGAGCTGTTTTTT.

The chain employs TRBV3-1 (or the pseudogene TRBV3-2) and TRBJ1-6, with 8 positions matching TRBD1. The ends lost 5 bases at V and 10 bases at J; junction bases unmatched: 10. The CDR3 has 15 residues. Germline values: CDR1 LGHDT, CDR2 YNNKEL (reference sequence). CDR3 DNA: TGTGCCAGCAGCTTACGGACAGGGTCGGGGTCACCCCTCCACTTT. Its protein is CASSLRTGSGSPLHF.

The chain carries TRBV2 and TRBJ1-2; D uncertain. Looked up from germline, CDR1 is SNHLY and CDR2 is FYNNEI. Trimming removed 4 bases at V and 4 bases at J, with 10 bases between. The CDR3 length is 13 residues. This CDR3 reads CASSGGPLYGYTF. The CDR3 DNA sequence: TGTGCCAGCAGTGGAGGGCCCCTCTATGGCTACACCTTC. Drawing the rest from reference TRBV2 and TRBJ1-2, the complete variable domain is EPEVTQTPSHQVTQMGQEVILRCVPISNHLYFYWYRQILGQKVEFLVSFYNNEISEKSEIFDDQFSVERPDGSNFTLKIRSTKLEDSAMYFCASSGGPLYGYTFGSGTRLTVV.

The chain links TRBV7-3 to TRBJ2-3; 9 bases map to TRBD1. The CDR3 covers 16 residues. Germline V lookup: CDR1 SGHTA, CDR2 FQGTGA. After removal of 5 bases from V and 6 bases from J, the junction contained 12 bases not matched to a gene. CDR3 in DNA: TGTGCCAGCAGCCCCTACGGGACAGGGATTTCTGATACGCAGTATTTT. Translating gives CASSPYGTGISDTQYF.

The genes are TRBV5-1 and TRBJ2-2; 13 nucleotides line up with TRBD2. Germline V gives CDR1 SGHRS, CDR2 YFSETQ. The junction had 9 bases not matched to a gene; V was cut back by 4 bases and J by 6 bases. CDR3 length: 17 residues. This CDR3 is CASSAVTSGRSAGELFF. The CDR3 region has the DNA TGCGCCAGCAGCGCCGTGACTAGCGGGAGGTCGGCCGGGGAGCTGTTTTTT.

The chain links TRBV3-1 (or the pseudogene TRBV3-2) to TRBJ1-6; tentative D call: TRBD1 (5 bases). The length of the CDR3 is 16 residues. The germline V gene has CDR1 LGHDT and CDR2 YNNKEL (reference sequence). With 3 bases removed from V and 2 bases from J, the gap between germline ends came to 11 bases. CDR3 loop: CASSHDDRPYNSPLHF. The CDR3 DNA reads TGTGCCAGCAGCCACGATGACAGACCCTATAATTCACCCCTCCACTTT.

This sequence joins TRBV4-1 and TRBJ1-5; TRBD1 agrees at 7 bases. Looked up from germline, CDR1 is MGHRA and CDR2 is YSYEKL. CDR3 length: 14 residues. After removal of 6 bases from V and 1 base from J, the junction contained 3 bases not matched to a gene. The CDR3, as DNA: TGCGCCAGCAGGTCGACAGGGAGCAATCAGCCCCAGCATTTT. Amino acid sequence: CASRSTGSNQPQHF.

The chain uses TRBV28 and TRBJ1-3, with D unclear. The germline CDR1 and CDR2 sequences are MDHEN and SYDVKM. This CDR3 spans 15 amino acids. Trimming removed 4 bases at V and 2 bases at J, with 12 bases between. The CDR3 DNA reads TGTGCCAGCAGTTGGTACTCATCTACTGGAAACACCATATATTTT. This translates into CASSWYSSTGNTIYF.

The CDR3 DNA sequence: TGTGCCACCAGCAGACGGGGGCTCAGGGATGTCATGAGAAACACCATATATTTT. Translated: CATSRRGLRDVMRNTIYF. The V gene is TRBV15, the J gene TRBJ1-3; D possibly corresponds to TRBD1 (6 bases). The germline CDR1 and CDR2 sequences are LNHNV and YYDKDF (reference sequence). Between the trimmed V and J ends, which lost 2 bases and 5 bases, there was a span of 22 bases. The CDR3 runs to 18 residues.

CDR3 sequence reads: CASSPTGINEKLFF. The CDR3 region has the DNA TGCGCCAGCAGCCCGACAGGGATTAATGAAAAACTGTTTTTT. The genes are TRBV4-1 and TRBJ1-4, with 7 bases lining up with TRBD1. The CDR3 is made up of 14 amino acids. Germline CDR1 is MGHRA and CDR2 is YSYEKL. With V trimmed by 4 bases and J by 4 bases, 3 bases remained unmatched.

The CDR3 bases are TGTGCCAGCAGCGTAGGGCGGAGAGGGACCAATTCACCCCTCCACTTT. Protein: CASSVGRRGTNSPLHF. The rearrangement links TRBV9 to TRBJ1-6; maybe TRBD1 (5 bases). Germline CDR1 SGDLS, CDR2 YYNGEE. Trimming cost V 0 bases and J 7 bases, with 14 bases left between them. The CDR3 has 16 residues.

J is TRBJ1-1 and V is TRBV12-3 or TRBV12-4; no firm D call. V gave up 3 bases and J gave up 5 bases, with 10 bases separating them. The CDR3 is 13 residues long. In DNA, the CDR3 is TGTGCCAGCAGTTTCTCCAGTGGTACTGAAGCTTTCTTT. As protein: CASSFSSGTEAFF.

The CDR3 region is CASSQGDPLEQYF. CDR3 DNA sequence: TGCGCCAGCAGCCAAGGGGACCCCCTCGAGCAGTACTTC. The chain uses TRBV4-1 and TRBJ2-7; D is perhaps TRBD1 or TRBD2 (5 bases each). Germline values: CDR1 MGHRA, CDR2 YSYEKL. CDR3 size: 13 residues. V was clipped by 1 base and J by 6 bases, with 10 bases between them.

The CDR3 protein is CATSGTGVNEQFF. CDR3 bases: TGCGCGACATCGGGGACAGGCGTCAATGAGCAGTTCTTC. The rearrangement uses TRBV4-1 and TRBJ2-1, with TRBD1 identical over 8 bases. The CDR3 is 13 amino acids. Germline CDR1 is MGHRA and CDR2 is YSYEKL.

J is TRBJ1-6 and V is TRBV27; D is unresolved. Germline V CDR1 and CDR2: MNHEY, SMNVEV (reference sequence). V was shortened by 5 bases and J by 8 bases, with 13 bases between the two germline ends. The CDR3 totals 14 residues. This CDR3 is CASSPAGPYSPLHF. The CDR3 DNA is TGTGCCAGCAGTCCCGCCGGACCCTATTCACCCCTCCACTTT.

The chain has TRBV6-1 and TRBJ1-2; D remains ambiguous. V dropped 3 bases and J dropped 4 bases, with 3 bases sitting between them. Germline V gene sequence: CDR1 MNHNS, CDR2 SASEGT. There are 11 residues in the CDR3. CDR3 nucleotides: TGTGCCAGCAGTGACCCCTATGGCTACACCTTC. Amino acid sequence: CASSDPYGYTF.

The chain combines TRBV6-2 or TRBV6-3 with TRBJ2-5, with D maybe TRBD1 (5 bases). V was cut by 5 bases and J by 5 bases, with 15 bases left in between. Germline-derived CDR1 and CDR2 are MNHEY and SVGEGT. This CDR3 region has 14 residues. CDR3 protein: CASSLQVLRETQYF. In DNA form, the CDR3 reads TGTGCCAGCAGTCTACAGGTGCTCCGGGAGACCCAGTACTTC.

This sequence joins TRBV24-1 and TRBJ2-1; D possibly corresponds to TRBD2 (5 bases). CDR1 is KGHDR and CDR2 is SFDVKD in the germline V gene. The CDR3 runs 13 residues. The V end was cut by 9 bases, the J end by 1 base, with 9 bases between. In nucleotides, the CDR3 is TGTGCCACCGGGAGCGCTTCCTACAATGAGCAGTTCTTC. This translates into CATGSASYNEQFF.

The J gene is TRBJ1-1, the V gene TRBV2, with no clear D. The germline CDR1 and CDR2 sequences are SNHLY and FYNNEI. Trimming cost V 0 bases and J 4 bases, with 21 bases left between them. There are 18 residues in the CDR3. The chain's CDR3 is CASSEAAGPRLMGTEAFF. In DNA, the CDR3 is TGTGCCAGCAGTGAAGCTGCAGGCCCCCGGCTCATGGGCACTGAAGCTTTCTTT.

The V and J genes are TRBV9 and TRBJ2-4; unclear D gene. V was shortened by 1 base and J by 8 bases, with 13 bases between the two germline ends. This CDR3 spans 14 amino acids. Germline V gene sequence: CDR1 SGDLS, CDR2 YYNGEE. CDR3 coding DNA: TGTGCCAGCAGCGTAAACGTGGACGAGGACATTCAGTACTTC. Its translation is CASSVNVDEDIQYF.

This clone was recorded only once. The V call is TRBV6-1, the J call TRBJ1-2; no reliable D call. Germline CDR1 and CDR2: MNHNS and SASEGT. Deletions cut 2 bases from V and 4 bases from J, with 11 bases between. There are 14 residues in the CDR3. This chain's CDR3 is CASSERTGSYGYTF. For the CDR3, the DNA is TGTGCCAGCAGTGAACGAACCGGGAGCTATGGCTACACCTTC.

The genes are TRBV27 and TRBJ1-2; D unresolved. With 4 bases removed from V and 4 bases from J, the gap between germline ends came to 7 bases. The germline V gene encodes CDR1 MNHEY and CDR2 SMNVEV (reference sequence). The CDR3 loop spans 12 amino acids. For the CDR3, the DNA is TGTGCCAGCAGTTCCGGCTCCTATGGCTACACCTTC. This encodes CASSSGSYGYTF.

The J gene is TRBJ2-7, the V gene TRBV2, with 7 nucleotides matching TRBD2. V shed 4 bases and J 7 bases; nucleotides not matched to a gene: 10. Germline V lookup: CDR1 SNHLY, CDR2 FYNNEI. This CDR3 has 14 residues. CDR3 nucleotides: TGTGCCAGCAGTGTTGGGGCTTGGGGAGGGGAGCAGTACTTC. It translates to CASSVGAWGGEQYF.